The entry below describes one TCR beta chain. Trimming left V 9 bases short and J 2 bases short, with 8 bases between. Per the germline V gene, CDR1 is ENHRY and CDR2 is SYGVKD. This CDR3 is built from 12 residues. The cohort comprised adults aged 18 to 89 years residing in some 24 US areas. Grouping used clinical history reported by participants in a survey and questionnaire. This entry is derived from a study of blood T cell repertoires in COVID-19. Looking at the study overall: Samples taken during acute and convalescent COVID-19 were collected in the United States, Italy and Spain.

As handled by the study authors: Using reference gene primer amplification, nucleated cell counts were estimated. Libraries were prepared by immunoSEQ multiplex PCR; TCRdb keeps only in-frame clonotypes and omits some of them. That table furnishes V, J and clone size, whereas the DNA furnished D and trimming. Of hundreds of thousands of clones in the sample, about 88% were seen once. The chain has TRBV10-3 and TRBJ1-3, with a possible D match to TRBD1 (6 bases). The specimen was PBMCs or T cells enriched from blood (not recorded which). The sequence was obtained from a woman aged 50 to 65 who had recovered from COVID-19. The CDR3 sequence is CAIGQTGNTIYF. CDR3 coding DNA: TGTGCCATTGGACAGACTGGAAACACCATATATTTT.